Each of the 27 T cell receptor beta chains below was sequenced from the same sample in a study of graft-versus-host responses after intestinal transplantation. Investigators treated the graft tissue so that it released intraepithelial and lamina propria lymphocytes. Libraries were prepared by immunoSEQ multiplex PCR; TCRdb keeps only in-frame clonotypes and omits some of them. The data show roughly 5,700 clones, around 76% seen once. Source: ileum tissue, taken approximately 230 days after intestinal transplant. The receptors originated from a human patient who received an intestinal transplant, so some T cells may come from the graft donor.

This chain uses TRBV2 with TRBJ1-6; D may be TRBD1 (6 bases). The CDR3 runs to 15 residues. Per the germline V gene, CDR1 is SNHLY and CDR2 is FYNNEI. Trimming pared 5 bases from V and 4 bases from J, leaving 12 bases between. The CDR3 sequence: CASSSSTGYNSPLHF. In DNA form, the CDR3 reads TGTGCCAGCAGTTCCTCCACAGGGTATAATTCACCCCTCCACTTT.

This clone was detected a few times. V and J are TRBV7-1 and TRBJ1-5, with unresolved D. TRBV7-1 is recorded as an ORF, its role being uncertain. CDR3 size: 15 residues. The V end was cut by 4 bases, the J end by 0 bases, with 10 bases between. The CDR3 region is CASSLKDGSNQPQHF. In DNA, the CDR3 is TGTGCCAGCAGCTTAAAGGACGGTAGCAATCAGCCCCAGCATTTT.

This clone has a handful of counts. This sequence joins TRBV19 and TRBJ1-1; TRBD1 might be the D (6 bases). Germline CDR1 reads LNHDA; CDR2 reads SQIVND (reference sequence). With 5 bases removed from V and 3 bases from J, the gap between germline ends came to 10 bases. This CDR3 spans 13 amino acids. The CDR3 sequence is CASSANRDTEAFF. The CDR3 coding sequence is TGTGCCAGTAGTGCCAACAGGGACACTGAAGCTTTCTTT.

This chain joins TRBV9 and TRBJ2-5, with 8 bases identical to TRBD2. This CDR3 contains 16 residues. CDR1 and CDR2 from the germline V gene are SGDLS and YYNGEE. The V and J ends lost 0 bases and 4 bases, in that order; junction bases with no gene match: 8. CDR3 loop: CASSVGGGLASETQYF. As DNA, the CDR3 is TGTGCCAGCAGCGTAGGAGGTGGACTAGCATCAGAGACCCAGTACTTC.

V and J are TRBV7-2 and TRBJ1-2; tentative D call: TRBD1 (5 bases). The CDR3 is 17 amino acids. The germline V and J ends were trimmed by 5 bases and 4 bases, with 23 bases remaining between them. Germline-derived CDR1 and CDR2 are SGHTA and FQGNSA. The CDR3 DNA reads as TGTGCCAGCAGCGAATTTGGCAGGGACGGGAAGACCTATGGCTACACCTTC. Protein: CASSEFGRDGKTYGYTF.

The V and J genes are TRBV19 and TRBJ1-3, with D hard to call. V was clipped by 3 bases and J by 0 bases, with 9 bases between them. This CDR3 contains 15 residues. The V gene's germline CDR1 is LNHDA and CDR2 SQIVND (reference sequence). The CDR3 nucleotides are TGTGCCAGTAGTATTGGTAGTTCCTCTGGAAACACCATATATTTT. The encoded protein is CASSIGSSSGNTIYF.

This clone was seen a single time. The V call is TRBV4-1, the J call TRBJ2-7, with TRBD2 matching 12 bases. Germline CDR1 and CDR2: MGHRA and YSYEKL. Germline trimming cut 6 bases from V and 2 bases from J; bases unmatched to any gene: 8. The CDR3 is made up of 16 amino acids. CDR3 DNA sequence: TGCGCCAGCAGACCGTCACTAGCGGGGGGCACCTACGAGCAGTACTTC. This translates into CASRPSLAGGTYEQYF.

CDR3 coding DNA: TGCGCCAGCAGCCAAGATATCGCGGGGGTTGACAGTGAGCAGTTCTTC. The encoded protein is CASSQDIAGVDSEQFF. The rearrangement uses TRBV4-1 and TRBJ2-1, with TRBD2 identical over 7 bases. The junction had 11 bases not matched to a gene; V was cut back by 0 bases and J by 9 bases. The V gene's germline CDR1 is MGHRA and CDR2 YSYEKL. CDR3 length: 16 amino acids.

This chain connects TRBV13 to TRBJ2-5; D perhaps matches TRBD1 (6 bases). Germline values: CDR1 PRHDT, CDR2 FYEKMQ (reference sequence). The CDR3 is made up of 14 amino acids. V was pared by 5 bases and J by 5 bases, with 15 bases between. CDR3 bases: TGTGCCAGCAGCGAAGGGGGAGCCCGGGAGACCCAGTACTTC. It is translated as CASSEGGARETQYF.

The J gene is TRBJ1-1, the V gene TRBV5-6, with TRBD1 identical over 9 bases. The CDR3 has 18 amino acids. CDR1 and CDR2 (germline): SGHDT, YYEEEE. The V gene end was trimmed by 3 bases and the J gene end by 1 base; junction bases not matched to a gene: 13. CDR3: CASSSQKGTGLGNTEAFF. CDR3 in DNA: TGTGCCAGCAGCTCACAAAAGGGGACAGGGCTTGGGAACACTGAAGCTTTCTTT.

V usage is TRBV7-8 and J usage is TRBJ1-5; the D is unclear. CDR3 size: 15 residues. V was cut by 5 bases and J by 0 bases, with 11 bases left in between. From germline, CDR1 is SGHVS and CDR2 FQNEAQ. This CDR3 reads CASSPSDASNQPQHF. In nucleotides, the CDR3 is TGTGCCAGCAGCCCCTCTGACGCTAGCAATCAGCCCCAGCATTTT. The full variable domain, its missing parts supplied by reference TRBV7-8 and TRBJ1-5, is GAGVSQSPRYKVAKRGQDVALRCDPISGHVSLFWYQQALGQGPEFLTYFQNEAQLDKSGLPSDRFFAERPEGSVSTLKIQRTQQEDSAVYLCASSPSDASNQPQHFGDGTRLSIL.

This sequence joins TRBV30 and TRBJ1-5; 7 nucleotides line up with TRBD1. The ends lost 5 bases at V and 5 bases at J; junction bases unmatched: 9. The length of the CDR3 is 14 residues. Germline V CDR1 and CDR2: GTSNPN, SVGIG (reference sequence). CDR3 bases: TGTGCCTGGGATACAGGGGCTTTCCATCAGCCCCAGCATTTT. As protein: CAWDTGAFHQPQHF.

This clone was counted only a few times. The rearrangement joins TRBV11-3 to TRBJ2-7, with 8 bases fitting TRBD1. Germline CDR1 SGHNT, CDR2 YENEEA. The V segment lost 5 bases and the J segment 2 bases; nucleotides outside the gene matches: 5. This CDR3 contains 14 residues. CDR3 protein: CASSPGQETYEQYF. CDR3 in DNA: TGTGCCAGCAGCCCGGGACAGGAAACCTACGAGCAGTACTTC.

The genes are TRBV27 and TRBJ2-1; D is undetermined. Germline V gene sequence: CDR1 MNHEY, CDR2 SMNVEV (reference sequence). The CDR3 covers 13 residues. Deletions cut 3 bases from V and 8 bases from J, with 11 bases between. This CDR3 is CASSLPHRDEQFF. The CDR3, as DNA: TGTGCCAGCAGTTTGCCACATAGGGATGAGCAGTTCTTC.

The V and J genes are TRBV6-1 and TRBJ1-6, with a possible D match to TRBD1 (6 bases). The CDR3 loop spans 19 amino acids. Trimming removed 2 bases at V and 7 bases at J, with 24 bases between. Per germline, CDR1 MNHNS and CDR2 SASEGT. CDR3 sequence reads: CASSEMPPRTGLTNSPLHF. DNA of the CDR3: TGTGCCAGCAGTGAAATGCCCCCTAGAACAGGGTTAACCAATTCACCCCTCCACTTT.

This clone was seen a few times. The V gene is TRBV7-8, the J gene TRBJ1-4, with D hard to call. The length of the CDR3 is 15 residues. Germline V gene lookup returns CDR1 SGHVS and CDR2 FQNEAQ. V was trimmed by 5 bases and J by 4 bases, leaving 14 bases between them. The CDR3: CASSLRRLINEKLFF. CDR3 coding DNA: TGTGCCAGCAGCCTTCGACGGTTGATTAATGAAAAACTGTTTTTT.

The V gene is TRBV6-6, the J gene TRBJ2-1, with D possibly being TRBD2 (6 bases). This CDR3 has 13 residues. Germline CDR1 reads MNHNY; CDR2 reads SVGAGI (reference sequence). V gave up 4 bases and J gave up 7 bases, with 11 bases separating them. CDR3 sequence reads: CASSSGLINEQFF. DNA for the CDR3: TGTGCCAGCAGTTCCGGACTAATAAATGAGCAGTTCTTC.

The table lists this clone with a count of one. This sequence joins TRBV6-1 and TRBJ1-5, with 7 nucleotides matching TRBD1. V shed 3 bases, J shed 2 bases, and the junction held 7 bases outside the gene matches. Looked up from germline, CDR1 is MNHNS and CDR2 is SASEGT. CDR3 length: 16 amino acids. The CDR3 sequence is CASSEDRNMRNQPQHF. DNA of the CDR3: TGTGCCAGCAGTGAGGACAGGAATATGCGCAATCAGCCCCAGCATTTT.

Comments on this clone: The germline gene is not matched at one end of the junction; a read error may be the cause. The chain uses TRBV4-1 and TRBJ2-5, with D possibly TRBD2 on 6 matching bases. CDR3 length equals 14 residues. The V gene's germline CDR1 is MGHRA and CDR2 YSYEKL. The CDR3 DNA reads TGTGCCAGCAGCCAAGATTGGGGGGAAGAGACCCAGTACTTC. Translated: CASSQDWGEETQYF.

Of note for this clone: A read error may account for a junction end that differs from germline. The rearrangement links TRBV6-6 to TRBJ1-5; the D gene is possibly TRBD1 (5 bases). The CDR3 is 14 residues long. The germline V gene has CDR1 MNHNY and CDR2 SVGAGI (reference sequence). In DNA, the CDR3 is TGTGCCAGCAGTAACTCCGGGACCCCAGGAGGCCAGCATTTT. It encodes CASSNSGTPGGQHF.

CDR3 nucleotide sequence: TGTGCCTGGACCAAGGTGTCCACCTACAATGAGCAGTTCTTC. This gives the protein CAWTKVSTYNEQFF. V is TRBV30 and J is TRBJ2-1; D is undetermined. The CDR3 extends over 14 amino acids. Germline CDR1 is GTSNPN and CDR2 is SVGIG (reference sequence). Between the trimmed V and J ends, which lost 4 bases and 2 bases, there was a span of 12 bases.

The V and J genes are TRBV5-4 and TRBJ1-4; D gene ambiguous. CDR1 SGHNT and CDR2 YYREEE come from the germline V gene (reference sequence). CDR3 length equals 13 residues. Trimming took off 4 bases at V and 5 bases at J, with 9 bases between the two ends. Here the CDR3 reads CASSIRPNEKLFF. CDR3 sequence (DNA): TGTGCCAGCAGCATACGACCGAATGAAAAACTGTTTTTT.

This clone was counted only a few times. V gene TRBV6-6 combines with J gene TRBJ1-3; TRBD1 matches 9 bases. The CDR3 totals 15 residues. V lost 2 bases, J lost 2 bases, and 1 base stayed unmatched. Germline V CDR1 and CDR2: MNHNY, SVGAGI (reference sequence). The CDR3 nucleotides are TGTGCCAGCAGTTACACAGGGGGCCCTGGAAACACCATATATTTT. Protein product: CASSYTGGPGNTIYF.

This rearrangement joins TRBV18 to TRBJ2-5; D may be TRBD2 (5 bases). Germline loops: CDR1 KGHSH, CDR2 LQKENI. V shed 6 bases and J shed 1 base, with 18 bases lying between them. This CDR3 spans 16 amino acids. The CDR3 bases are TGTGCCAGCTCCGAACTGGTTGTGGGGAGCCAAGAGACCCAGTACTTC. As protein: CASSELVVGSQETQYF.

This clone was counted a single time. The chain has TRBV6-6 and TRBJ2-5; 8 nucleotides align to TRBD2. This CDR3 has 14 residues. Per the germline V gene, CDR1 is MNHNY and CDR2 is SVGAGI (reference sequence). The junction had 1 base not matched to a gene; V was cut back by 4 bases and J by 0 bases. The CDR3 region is CASSLAGNQETQYF. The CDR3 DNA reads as TGTGCCAGCAGTTTAGCGGGGAACCAAGAGACCCAGTACTTC.

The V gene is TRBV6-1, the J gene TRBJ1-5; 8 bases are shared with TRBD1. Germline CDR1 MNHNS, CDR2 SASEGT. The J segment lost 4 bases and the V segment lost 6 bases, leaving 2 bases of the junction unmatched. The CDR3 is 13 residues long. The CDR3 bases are TGTGCCAGCAGGAGACAGGGGAATCAGCCCCAGCATTTT. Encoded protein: CASRRQGNQPQHF.

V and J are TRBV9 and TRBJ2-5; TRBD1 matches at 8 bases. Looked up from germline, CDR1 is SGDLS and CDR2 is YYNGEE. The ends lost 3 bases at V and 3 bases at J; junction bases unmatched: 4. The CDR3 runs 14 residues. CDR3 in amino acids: CASSADRVEETQYF. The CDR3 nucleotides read TGTGCCAGCAGCGCGGACAGGGTTGAAGAGACCCAGTACTTC.